The next 6 T cell receptor beta chains were all read from a single sample in a study of CD8 T cells in ankylosing spondylitis. From the 5' RACE reads, TCRdb called clonotypes with MiXCR, one entry per CDR3 protein. The repertoire includes a few hundred thousand distinct CDR3 sequences, around 21% of them detected once, and roughly 3.4% sits in the top ten. Sequenced material: blood, either unsorted or a sorted T cell fraction (not recorded which). The receptors shown here come from a female donor with ankylosing spondylitis or in good health (not recorded which).

The chain couples TRBV6-5 to TRBJ2-7, with 10 bases matching TRBD2. Germline V lookup: CDR1 MNHEY, CDR2 SVGAGI. There are 15 residues in the CDR3. Trimming at V came to 0 bases and at J to 6 bases, leaving 5 bases not matched to a gene. The CDR3 loop is CASSYSSSGRFEQYF. In DNA form, the CDR3 reads TGTGCCAGCAGTTACTCTAGTAGCGGGAGGTTCGAGCAGTACTTC.

The V and J genes are TRBV5-8 and TRBJ2-7, with a weak D call TRBD2 (6 bases). The CDR3 runs to 15 residues. Germline V gene lookup returns CDR1 SGHTS and CDR2 YDEGEE. With 4 bases removed from V and 4 bases from J, the gap between germline ends came to 18 bases. Here the CDR3 DNA reads TGTGCCAGCAGCCGTGGAGTGGGGGGTACATACGAGCAGTACTTC. It codes for CASSRGVGGTYEQYF.

The table lists this clonotype with many counts. This rearrangement joins TRBV29-1 to TRBJ2-1, with unresolved D. Trimming shortened V by 3 bases and J by 7 bases, and 16 bases separated the two germline ends. CDR3 size: 14 residues. Germline CDR1 SQVTM, CDR2 ANQGSEA. This chain's CDR3 is CSVEGRRGRNEQFF. CDR3 DNA: TGCAGCGTTGAGGGTAGAAGAGGCCGTAATGAGCAGTTCTTC.

Points on this clonotype: Being one base from a much bigger clone, this may be a read error. The chain couples TRBV20-1 to TRBJ2-1; TRBD2 agrees at 9 bases. The V gene end was trimmed by 6 bases and the J gene end by 4 bases; junction bases not matched to a gene: 13. Per the germline V gene, CDR1 is DFQATT and CDR2 is SNEGSKA (reference sequence). The CDR3 runs 16 residues. The CDR3 is CSAQRLAVDLYNEQFF. The DNA for the CDR3 is TGCAGTGCCCAAAGACTAGCGGTAGATCTGTACAATGAGCAGTTCTTC.

V is TRBV10-3 and J is TRBJ1-6; no clear D. Trimming took off 0 bases at V and 8 bases at J, with 8 bases between the two ends. The CDR3 is 14 residues long. In germline, CDR1 is ENHRY, CDR2 SYGVKD. The chain's CDR3 is CAISESRIHSPLHF. CDR3 nucleotide sequence: TGTGCCATCAGTGAGTCGAGGATCCATTCACCCCTCCACTTT.

This clonotype was recorded at least ten times. The chain couples TRBV4-3 to TRBJ1-2, with D tentatively TRBD1 (6 bases). Trimming cost V 0 bases and J 2 bases, with 10 bases left between them. The germline gives CDR1 LGHNA, CDR2 YSLEER. CDR3 length: 15 amino acids. The DNA of the CDR3 is TGCGCCAGCAGCCAAGAAGGGACAAGAAACTATGGCTACACCTTC. This encodes CASSQEGTRNYGYTF.